Listed below are T cell receptor beta chains from one sample, sequenced in a study of T cell repertoires and Cas9 in healthy adults. Assay used: immunoSEQ multiplex PCR; TCRdb lists only in-frame clones, some missing. This table holds around 20,000 clones, more than 90% found once. The sample consisted of CD4+ effector T cells (CD127+, CD25-, CD137-, CD154-) from PBMCs; culture status not recorded. These receptors came from a human donor in good health. Both conserved end residues are part of each CDR3. A D gene is named only where the DNA matches it firmly. Clone size is shown for a subset of rows, as once, few, many or a class of expanded clone.

j_gene,d_gene,v_gene,abundance,CDR3nt,CDR3aa
TRBJ1-4,.,TRBV18,.,TGTGCCAGCTCACCTAACTTAGTAGGGATCGATGAAAAACTGTTTTTT,CASSPNLVGIDEKLFF
TRBJ2-3,.,TRBV5-1,.,TGCGCCAGCATCGCCCTGGACGGTAGCACAGATACGCAGTATTTT,CASIALDGSTDTQYF
TRBJ2-2,.,TRBV5-1,.,TGCGCCAGCAGCTTGGGGCTGGCCGGGGAGCTGTTTTTT,CASSLGLAGELFF
TRBJ2-1,.,TRBV11-3,.,TGTGCCAGCAGCCACGCCGGGGACGGGTACAATGAGCAGTTCTTC,CASSHAGDGYNEQFF
TRBJ2-6,.,TRBV25-1,.,TGTGCCAGCAGTGAACCAGCCCTAGGGATCTCTGGGGCCAACGTCCTGACTTTC,CASSEPALGISGANVLTF
TRBJ2-1,.,TRBV18,.,TGTGCCAGCTCATCGATAACCTACTTGGTCGATGAGCAGTTCTTC,CASSSITYLVDEQFF
TRBJ1-1,.,TRBV23-1,.,TGCGCCAATTCTCCCCCGCGACCCTGCGCTGAAGCTTTCTTT,CANSPPRPCAEAFF
TRBJ1-5,.,TRBV2,.,TGTGCCAGCAGGGTTGAAGGAAGCGATCAGCCCCAGCATTTT,CASRVEGSDQPQHF
TRBJ2-7,TRBD2,TRBV28,once,TGTGCCAGCAGTTTATCCCTTACCCGGGAGACTAGCAGGAAGTACGAGCAGTACTTC,CASSLSLTRETSRKYEQYF
TRBJ2-3,.,TRBV20-1,.,TGCAGTGCGCAGTCGAGACATACGCAGTATTTT,CSAQSRHTQYF
TRBJ2-5,TRBD1,TRBV6-5,.,TGTGCCAGCAGTTACTCCCGTCAGGGGGACACCCAGTACTTC,CASSYSRQGDTQYF
TRBJ1-1,.,TRBV5-1,.,TGCGCCAGCAGCTTACTTACGCGCCAGAACACTGAAGCTTTCTTT,CASSLLTRQNTEAFF
TRBJ2-7,.,TRBV11-2,.,TGTGCCAGCAGCCAAGGACATCACGAGCAGTACTTC,CASSQGHHEQYF
TRBJ1-1,TRBD1,TRBV5-1,.,TGCGCCAGCAGCACATACAGGGGGGGCATGAACACTGAAGCTTTCTTT,CASSTYRGGMNTEAFF
TRBJ1-1,TRBD1,TRBV19,.,TGTGCCAGTAGTATGCAGGGGGTTTCTGAAGCTTTCTTT,CASSMQGVSEAFF
TRBJ2-1,.,TRBV6-1,.,TGTGCCAGCAACCGCGTAGGGAACAATGAGCAGTTCTTC,CASNRVGNNEQFF
TRBJ1-2,.,TRBV6-5,.,TGTGCCAGCAGAACCCCCTCTTCGCAGGGCGGCTACACCTTC,CASRTPSSQGGYTF
TRBJ2-2,.,TRBV7-9,.,TGTGCCAGCAGCCCGCCCGAATTAACCGGGGAGCTGTTTTTT,CASSPPELTGELFF
TRBJ2-1,.,TRBV19,few,TGTGCCAGTACCCCAACGGGTCCTAACTTACCAACCTACAATGAGCAGTTCTTC,CASTPTGPNLPTYNEQFF
TRBJ2-1,.,TRBV25-1,.,TGTGCCAGCAGTTCACCTAGGGGACCCCCCAGGTGGGATGAGCAGTTCTTC,CASSSPRGPPRWDEQFF
TRBJ1-2,TRBD1,TRBV6-5,.,TGTGCCAGCAGTCGGGACAGGGGCAGCTTAGATGGCTACACCTTC,CASSRDRGSLDGYTF
TRBJ2-3,.,TRBV5-1,.,TGCGCCAGCTGCCGGGACCTAACTAGCACAGATACGCAGTATTTT,CASCRDLTSTDTQYF
TRBJ1-1,TRBD1,TRBV29-1,once,TGCAGCGCTCGAACAGGGGGCAGGACTGAAGCTTTCTTT,CSARTGGRTEAFF
TRBJ1-4,.,TRBV7-9,.,TGTGCCAGCAGCTTTGGGGCTGCCCTGTTTTTT,CASSFGAALFF
TRBJ1-3,.,TRBV5-1,once,TGCGCCAGCAGCTTGGGAACTGGCTCTGGAAACACCATATATTTT,CASSLGTGSGNTIYF
TRBJ1-5,TRBD1,TRBV7-2,.,TGTGCCAGTAGCTCTTCCGGGACAGGCAATCAGCCCCAGCATTTT,CASSSSGTGNQPQHF
TRBJ2-6,.,TRBV7-9,.,TGTGCCAGCAGCCCATATCAGGGATCTGGGGCCAACGTCCTGACTTTC,CASSPYQGSGANVLTF
TRBJ1-1,TRBD1,TRBV2,once,TGTGCCAGTCCGACAGGGGTGAACACTGAAGCTTTCTTT,CASPTGVNTEAFF
TRBJ2-5,TRBD1,TRBV18,.,TGTGCCAGCTCACCGGGAACGCCGGGACAGGGGGCATGGGAGACCCAGTACTTC,CASSPGTPGQGAWETQYF
TRBJ2-1,.,TRBV11-1,.,TGTGCCAGCAGCTTACAAAGAGCCCTCTCTTACAATGAGCAGTTCTTC,CASSLQRALSYNEQFF